Below, 32 T cell receptor beta chains from the same sample are listed, as sequenced in a study of shared clonotypes between healthy human individuals. Profiled with immunoSEQ multiplex PCR; TCRdb holds only in-frame clones, not every one. The repertoire includes some 2.1 million clones, just under 95% of them detected once, and about 1.1% sits in the top ten. CD8 cells regarded as naive lacked CD45RO, were positively chosen for CCR7, and omitted terminally differentiated effector memory CD45RA+ cells. Source material: naive CD8+ T cells sorted from blood. The receptor set was obtained from a man younger than 35 in good health.

On this clone itself: Other DNA sequences of this sample code for an identical CDR3. The V and J genes are TRBV7-9 and TRBJ1-1; unclear D gene. Germline CDR1 and CDR2: SEHNR and FQNEAQ (reference sequence). V lost 5 bases and J lost 3, with 7 bases in between. The CDR3 extends over 12 amino acids. The CDR3 nucleotides are TGTGCCAGCAGCGCCGGCTACACTGAAGCTTTCTTT. It is translated as CASSAGYTEAFF.

CDR3 residues: CASSESENLYSNQPQHF. The CDR3 DNA is TGTGCCAGCAGTGAATCCGAGAACCTTTATAGCAATCAGCCCCAGCATTTT. This chain joins TRBV6-1 and TRBJ1-5; D uncertain. V lost 2 bases and J lost 0, with 14 bases in between. Germline V CDR1 and CDR2: MNHNS, SASEGT. This CDR3 is built from 17 residues.

V usage is TRBV5-1 and J usage is TRBJ2-5; D may be TRBD1 (5 bases). V lost 0 bases and J lost 1, with 7 bases in between. This CDR3 has 14 amino acids. Germline lookup yields CDR1 SGHRS and CDR2 YFSETQ. CDR3 in DNA: TGCGCCAGCAGCTTGGCAGGGCCCCAAGAGACCCAGTACTTC. This translates into CASSLAGPQETQYF.

This chain uses TRBV10-3 with TRBJ2-7, with TRBD1 identical over 7 bases. The germline V gene encodes CDR1 ENHRY and CDR2 SYGVKD. This CDR3 has 14 residues. Germline trimming cut 4 bases from V and 2 bases from J; bases unmatched to any gene: 5. The CDR3 coding sequence is TGTGCCATCAGTGGTCTTGACAGGGCCTACGAGCAGTACTTC. This encodes CAISGLDRAYEQYF.

The chain combines TRBV27 with TRBJ2-7; maybe TRBD1 (6 bases). Germline V gene lookup returns CDR1 MNHEY and CDR2 SMNVEV (reference sequence). V was cut by 5 bases and J by 4 bases, with 12 bases left in between. This CDR3 comprises 13 residues. The CDR3 DNA reads TGTGCCAGCAGTGGAGAACAGGGATACGAGCAGTACTTC. Translation: CASSGEQGYEQYF.

This sequence joins TRBV5-1 and TRBJ2-7; D might be TRBD2 (6 bases). The V gene lost 7 bases and the J gene lost 4 bases, with 15 bases spanning the gap. The germline V gene encodes CDR1 SGHRS and CDR2 YFSETQ. The CDR3 loop spans 13 amino acids. The DNA for the CDR3 is TGCGCCAGCCGGGACTTGACCAGTTACGAGCAGTACTTC. Encoded protein: CASRDLTSYEQYF.

J is TRBJ2-7 and V is TRBV6-5; 11 nucleotides line up with TRBD2. Germline lookup yields CDR1 MNHEY and CDR2 SVGAGI. The CDR3 runs to 15 residues. Trimming cost V 6 bases and J 4 bases; bases outside gene matches: 8. The CDR3 DNA reads as TGTGCCAGCAGCCTTAGTAGCGGGAGGGCATACGAGCAGTACTTC. Its translation: CASSLSSGRAYEQYF.

This clone was observed once. The V call is TRBV19, the J call TRBJ2-7; TRBD1 agrees at 10 bases. Unmatched junction bases numbered 10, after V lost 3 bases and J lost 5 bases. The CDR3 sequence is 16 residues long. Germline V CDR1 and CDR2: LNHDA, SQIVND (reference sequence). CDR3 loop: CASSIGGTGERDEQYF. The DNA for the CDR3 is TGTGCCAGTAGTATCGGGGGGACAGGGGAAAGGGACGAGCAGTACTTC.

V usage is TRBV4-1 and J usage is TRBJ2-7, with 8 nucleotides matching TRBD2. The germline V gene encodes CDR1 MGHRA and CDR2 YSYEKL. V lost 2 bases to trimming and J lost 3 bases; unmatched junction nucleotides: 6. This CDR3 has 15 amino acids. Here the CDR3 DNA reads TGCGCCAGCAGCCAACGGGAGGGAGGGGTCTACGAGCAGTACTTC. It is translated as CASSQREGGVYEQYF.

V and J are TRBV6-6 and TRBJ2-7, with 8 bases fitting TRBD1. The CDR3 contains 15 residues. J gave up 6 bases and V 2 bases, and 9 bases lay outside the gene matches. Germline assignment: CDR1 MNHNY and CDR2 SVGAGI (reference sequence). The CDR3 protein is CASSYVRQGAGEQYF. In DNA form, the CDR3 reads TGTGCCAGCAGTTACGTGCGGCAGGGGGCTGGCGAGCAGTACTTC.

In its sample, this clone was seen a few times. This chain uses TRBV5-4 with TRBJ2-7; 9 bases match TRBD2. The CDR3 contains 15 residues. V lost 1 base and J lost 2; bases outside the gene matches: 4. Looked up from germline, CDR1 is SGHNT and CDR2 is YYREEE (reference sequence). The chain's CDR3 is CASSLRAGGPYEQYF. CDR3 in DNA: TGTGCCAGCAGCTTGAGGGCGGGAGGGCCCTACGAGCAGTACTTC.

This chain links TRBV11-2 with TRBJ1-1; D ambiguous. V was cut by 1 base and J by 8 bases, with 8 bases left in between. Per the germline V gene, CDR1 is SGHAT and CDR2 is FQNNGV. This CDR3 contains 12 residues. The CDR3: CASSLGGLEAFF. CDR3 bases: TGTGCCAGCAGCTTAGGAGGGTTGGAAGCTTTCTTT.

The chain links TRBV27 to TRBJ2-7; tentatively, D is TRBD1 (6 bases). This CDR3 has 15 residues. V gave up 1 base and J gave up 5 bases, with 15 bases separating them. In germline, CDR1 is MNHEY, CDR2 SMNVEV (reference sequence). CDR3 sequence: CASSLLGQGIHEQYF. CDR3 in DNA: TGTGCCAGCAGTTTATTGGGTCAGGGGATTCACGAGCAGTACTTC.

The V and J genes are TRBV9 and TRBJ2-7; TRBD2 is a possible D gene (5 bases). Germline assignment: CDR1 SGDLS and CDR2 YYNGEE. V lost 4 bases and J 0 bases, leaving 14 bases between the germline ends. This CDR3 has 15 residues. The CDR3 sequence: CASSPGGFDSYEQYF. CDR3 coding DNA: TGTGCCAGCAGCCCAGGCGGGTTCGACTCCTACGAGCAGTACTTC.

The V call is TRBV13, the J call TRBJ1-2; 7 bases line up with TRBD1. The CDR3 runs 15 residues. Germline CDR1 reads PRHDT; CDR2 reads FYEKMQ (reference sequence). J was trimmed by 7 bases and V by 3 bases; bases with no gene match: 11. CDR3 sequence reads: CASSFSGRGLGGYTF. CDR3 nucleotides: TGTGCCAGCAGCTTCTCTGGTAGGGGGCTTGGTGGCTACACCTTC.

The rearrangement joins TRBV5-1 to TRBJ2-3; TRBD2 agrees at 8 bases. Per the germline V gene, CDR1 is SGHRS and CDR2 is YFSETQ. Trimming cost V 2 bases and J 6 bases; bases outside gene matches: 5. The CDR3 runs 14 residues. CDR3 DNA: TGCGCCAGCAGCTTCGAACGGGAGGGGGATACGCAGTATTTT. Residues: CASSFEREGDTQYF.

In its sample, this clone was seen once. Other DNA sequences within the sample encode an identical CDR3. The gene calls are TRBV2 and TRBJ1-1; TRBD1 might be the D (5 bases). Germline lookup yields CDR1 SNHLY and CDR2 FYNNEI. The length of the CDR3 is 13 residues. The ends were cut back, 6 bases at V and 1 base at J, with 9 bases in the middle. The CDR3 loop reads CASSPTGNTEAFF. The CDR3 nucleotides are TGTGCCAGCAGCCCTACAGGGAACACTGAAGCTTTCTTT.

The table lists this clone with many counts. V gene TRBV6-1 combines with J gene TRBJ2-7; possibly TRBD2 for D (5 bases). The length of the CDR3 is 14 residues. The V end lost 4 bases, the J end lost 2 bases, and 12 bases lay between the germline ends. The germline V gene has CDR1 MNHNS and CDR2 SASEGT. The CDR3 region is CASSGRGSAYEQYF. CDR3 in DNA: TGTGCCAGCAGTGGCAGAGGTAGCGCCTACGAGCAGTACTTC.

The chain carries TRBV9 and TRBJ2-7, with D hard to call. With 0 bases removed from V and 5 bases from J, the gap between germline ends came to 12 bases. CDR3 size: 14 residues. Germline V gives CDR1 SGDLS, CDR2 YYNGEE. The CDR3 sequence: CASSVDGSLHEQYF. The CDR3, as DNA: TGTGCCAGCAGCGTAGATGGTAGCCTCCACGAGCAGTACTTC.

This chain connects TRBV7-6 to TRBJ2-7, with D perhaps matching TRBD2 (6 bases). The germline V gene has CDR1 SGHVS and CDR2 FNYEAQ. The CDR3 has 14 amino acids. The V gene lost 6 bases and the J gene lost 2 bases, with 14 bases spanning the gap. The CDR3 DNA sequence: TGTGCCAGCAGTGATCCTAGCGCACCCTACGAGCAGTACTTC. Protein: CASSDPSAPYEQYF.

The chain couples TRBV7-8 to TRBJ1-6; TRBD1 matches 10 bases. The CDR3 is 16 amino acids. Germline V gene lookup returns CDR1 SGHVS and CDR2 FQNEAQ. Trimming cost V 4 bases and J 8 bases; bases outside gene matches: 8. CDR3 nucleotide sequence: TGTGCCAGCAGCTCCAGCGGGACAGGGGTCGATTCACCCCTCCACTTT. Translating gives CASSSSGTGVDSPLHF.

This clone was seen once. V and J are TRBV7-8 and TRBJ2-1, with 10 bases lining up with TRBD2. V dropped 1 base and J dropped 3; count of bases not matched to a gene: 6. CDR1 and CDR2 (germline): SGHVS, FQNEAQ. This CDR3 has 17 residues. CDR3 DNA: TGTGCCAGCAGCTTAGTTTGGGCTAGCGGGAGCTACAATGAGCAGTTCTTC. Amino acids: CASSLVWASGSYNEQFF.

The rearrangement joins TRBV4-1 to TRBJ2-3; 14 positions agree with TRBD2. CDR1 is MGHRA and CDR2 is YSYEKL in the germline V gene. The CDR3 extends over 15 amino acids. J was trimmed by 6 bases and V by 5 bases; bases with no gene match: 4. CDR3 in DNA: TGCGCCAGCAGCGAGACTAGCGGGGGGGCGGATACGCAGTATTTT. Encoded protein: CASSETSGGADTQYF.

The chain combines TRBV5-4 with TRBJ2-5; D is undetermined. This CDR3 region has 14 residues. The germline CDR1 and CDR2 sequences are SGHNT and YYREEE (reference sequence). V was trimmed by 0 bases and J by 1 base, leaving 7 bases between them. CDR3 DNA: TGTGCCAGCAGCTTGGGCGGTACCCAAGAGACCCAGTACTTC. It codes for CASSLGGTQETQYF.

Of note for this clone: The same CDR3 is also encoded by other DNA sequences in this sample. The chain employs TRBV7-9 and TRBJ2-5; no firm D call. V was clipped by 3 bases and J by 5 bases, with 7 bases between them. Looked up from germline, CDR1 is SEHNR and CDR2 is FQNEAQ (reference sequence). This CDR3 spans 12 amino acids. The CDR3 loop reads CASSLDGETQYF. CDR3 sequence (DNA): TGTGCCAGCAGCTTGGACGGGGAGACCCAGTACTTC.

V usage is TRBV9 and J usage is TRBJ1-2; D perhaps matches TRBD1 (5 bases). V was trimmed by 4 bases and J by 4 bases, leaving 17 bases between them. CDR3 length equals 15 residues. Germline-derived CDR1 and CDR2 are SGDLS and YYNGEE. CDR3 in amino acids: CASSSTGEGGYGYTF. The CDR3 DNA is TGTGCCAGCAGCTCAACGGGGGAGGGAGGCTATGGCTACACCTTC.

The chain uses TRBV6-6 and TRBJ2-7; TRBD2 is a possible D gene (6 bases). This CDR3 has 14 amino acids. V shed 0 bases and J shed 3 bases, with 9 bases lying between them. Germline V gene data show CDR1 as MNHNY and CDR2 as SVGAGI (reference sequence). The CDR3, as DNA: TGTGCCAGCAGTTACTCGATCGGGGGCTACGAGCAGTACTTC. The encoded protein is CASSYSIGGYEQYF.

This clone was seen once. V gene TRBV4-1 combines with J gene TRBJ2-2; weak D call: TRBD2 (5 bases). CDR1 is MGHRA and CDR2 is YSYEKL in the germline V gene. The CDR3 has 18 amino acids. Trimming left V 3 bases short and J 4 bases short, with 21 bases between. The CDR3 is CASSHTLPTDLGTGELFF. The CDR3 bases are TGCGCCAGCAGCCACACTCTGCCGACGGACTTGGGCACCGGGGAGCTGTTTTTT.

The CDR3 protein is CASSDMGETQYF. The CDR3 coding sequence is TGCGCCAGCAGTGACATGGGAGAGACCCAGTACTTC. The chain employs TRBV10-2 and TRBJ2-5, with D unclear. In germline, CDR1 is WSHSY, CDR2 SAAADI. The V and J ends lost 3 bases and 4 bases respectively, with 6 bases between them. The CDR3 totals 12 residues.

The J gene is TRBJ2-7, the V gene TRBV7-9; D is ambiguous. CDR1 is SEHNR, CDR2 FQNEAQ, per germline (reference sequence). This CDR3 has 14 amino acids. Trimming shortened V by 0 bases and J by 6 bases, and 12 bases separated the two germline ends. The CDR3 loop reads CASSLAPRFGEQYF. The CDR3 DNA reads TGTGCCAGCAGCTTAGCGCCGAGATTCGGCGAGCAGTACTTC.

This clone was seen just once. This chain links TRBV5-1 with TRBJ2-1, with a possible D match to TRBD2 (5 bases). V was cut by 5 bases and J by 5 bases, with 11 bases left in between. Germline assignment: CDR1 SGHRS and CDR2 YFSETQ. This CDR3 is 13 amino acids long. CDR3 region: CASRVDWDNEQFF. The CDR3 bases are TGCGCCAGCAGGGTGGACTGGGACAATGAGCAGTTCTTC.

The chain carries TRBV9 and TRBJ1-4, with 7 positions matching TRBD1. The ends lost 5 bases at V and 6 bases at J; junction bases unmatched: 7. CDR1 and CDR2 from the germline V gene are SGDLS and YYNGEE. This CDR3 region has 14 residues. CDR3 sequence: CASSLGGGDEKLFF. CDR3 coding DNA: TGTGCCAGCAGTCTGGGAGGGGGCGATGAAAAACTGTTTTTT.